The T cell receptor (beta chain) described here comes from a study of T cell changes during pregnancy in multiple sclerosis. The method was immunoSEQ multiplex PCR; TCRdb's version includes in-frame clones alone and lacks a portion of them. The table has tens of thousands of clones, about 86% seen once. V was pared by 5 bases and J by 4 bases, with 9 bases of the junction left unmatched. The CDR3 has 16 residues. Per the germline V gene, CDR1 is SGHAT and CDR2 is FQNNGV. The clonotype was recovered from a human donor whose cells served as feeder cells for cultures in a pregnancy study. The sample consisted of peripheral blood from another person, used as feeder cells. The chain employs TRBV11-2 and TRBJ1-5; the match to TRBD1 covers 9 bases. The CDR3 region has the DNA TGTGCCAGCAGCGATCCATCCGGGACAGGGAATCAGCCCCAGCATTTT. It yields the protein CASSDPSGTGNQPQHF. Variable domain in full (rest from reference TRBV11-2 and TRBJ1-5): EAGVAQSPRYKIIEKRQSVAFWCNPISGHATLYWYQQILGQGPKLLIQFQNNGVVDDSQLPKDRFSAERLKGVDSTLKIQPAKLEDSAVYLCASSDPSGTGNQPQHFGDGTRLSIL.